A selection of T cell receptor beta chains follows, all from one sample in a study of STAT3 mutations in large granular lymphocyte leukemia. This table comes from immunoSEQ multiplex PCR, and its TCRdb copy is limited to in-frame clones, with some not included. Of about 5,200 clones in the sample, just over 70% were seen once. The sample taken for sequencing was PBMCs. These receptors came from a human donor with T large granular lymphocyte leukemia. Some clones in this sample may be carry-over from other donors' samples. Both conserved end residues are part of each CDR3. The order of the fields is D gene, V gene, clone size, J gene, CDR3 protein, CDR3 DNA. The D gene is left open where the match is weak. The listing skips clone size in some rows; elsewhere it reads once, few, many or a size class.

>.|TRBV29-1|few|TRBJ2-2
CSVEEEGTGELFF
TGCAGCGTTGAAGAGGAGGGGACCGGGGAGCTGTTTTTT
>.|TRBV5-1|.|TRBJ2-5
CASSLQGEDETQYF
TGCGCCAGCAGCTTGCAGGGGGAGGACGAGACCCAGTACTTC
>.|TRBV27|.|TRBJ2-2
CASSLYGDTGELFF
TGTGCCAGCAGTTTATACGGAGACACCGGGGAGCTGTTTTTT
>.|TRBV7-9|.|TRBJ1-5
CASSLDPYQPQHF
TGTGCCAGCAGCTTAGATCCGTATCAGCCCCAGCATTTT
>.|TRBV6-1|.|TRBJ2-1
CASSGLLGGVSYNEQFF
TGTGCCAGCAGTGGGCTTCTAGGGGGGGTCTCCTACAATGAGCAGTTCTTC
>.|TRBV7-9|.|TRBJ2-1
CASRPHNEQFF
TGTGCCTCAAGGCCCCACAATGAGCAGTTCTTC
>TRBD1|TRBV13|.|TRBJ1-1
CASSLGQGGTEAFF
TGTGCCAGCAGCTTAGGACAGGGGGGGACTGAAGCTTTCTTT
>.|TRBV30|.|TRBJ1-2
CAWRDLQAVANYGYTF
TGTGCCTGGAGAGATCTACAGGCCGTCGCTAACTATGGCTACACCTTC
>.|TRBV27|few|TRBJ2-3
CASSLSPDTQYF
TGTGCCAGCAGTTTATCTCCAGATACGCAGTATTTT
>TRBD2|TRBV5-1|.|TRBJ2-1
CASSPGLAGGLNEQFF
TGCGCCAGCAGCCCTGGACTAGCGGGGGGCCTTAATGAGCAGTTCTTC
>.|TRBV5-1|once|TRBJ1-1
CASSIQGLNTEAFF
TGCGCCAGCAGCATACAGGGTTTGAACACTGAAGCTTTCTTT
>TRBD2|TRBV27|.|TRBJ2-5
CASSPRLAGGKESQYF
TGTGCCAGCAGTCCTCGACTAGCGGGTGGGAAAGAGTCCCAGTACTTC
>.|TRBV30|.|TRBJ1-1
CAWRELTVLNTEAFF
TGTGCCTGGAGAGAGCTGACAGTTCTGAACACTGAAGCTTTCTTT
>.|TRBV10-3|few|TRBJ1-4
CAISEVGGREKLFF
TGTGCCATCAGTGAAGTGGGGGGCAGAGAAAAACTGTTTTTT
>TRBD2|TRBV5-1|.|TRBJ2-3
CASSPGTSGITDTQYF
TGCGCCAGCAGCCCTGGGACTAGCGGGATCACAGATACGCAGTATTTT
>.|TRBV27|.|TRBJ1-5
CASGAGVYNQPQHF
TGTGCCAGCGGGGCTGGGGTTTATAATCAGCCCCAGCATTTT
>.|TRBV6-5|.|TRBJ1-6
CASRYQAGSYNSPLHF
TGTGCCAGCAGATACCAAGCAGGGTCCTATAATTCACCCCTCCACTTT
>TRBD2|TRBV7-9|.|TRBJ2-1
CASSDTSGRSYNEQFF
TGTGCCAGCAGCGATACTAGCGGGCGCTCCTACAATGAGCAGTTCTTC
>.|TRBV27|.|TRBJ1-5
CASSAQGPNQPQHF
TGTGCCAGCAGTGCTCAGGGACCCAATCAGCCCCAGCATTTT
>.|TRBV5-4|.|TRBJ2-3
CASSYTDTQYF
TGTGCCAGCAGCTACACAGATACGCAGTATTTT
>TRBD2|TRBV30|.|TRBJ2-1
CAWSKRGSYNEQFF
TGTGCCTGGAGTAAGCGGGGATCTTACAATGAGCAGTTCTTC
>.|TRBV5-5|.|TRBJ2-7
CASSSNTGWGYEQYF
TGTGCCAGCAGTTCCAATACAGGGTGGGGTTACGAGCAGTACTTC
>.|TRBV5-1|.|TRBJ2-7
CASSLGTTEQYF
TGCGCCAGCAGCTTGGGGACAACTGAGCAGTACTTC
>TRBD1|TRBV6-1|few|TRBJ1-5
CASSKQGENQPQHF
TGTGCCAGCAGTAAACAGGGGGAGAATCAGCCCCAGCATTTT
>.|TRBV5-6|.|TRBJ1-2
CASSLFAGYFYGYTF
TGTGCCAGCAGCTTGTTCGCGGGTTACTTCTATGGCTACACCTTC
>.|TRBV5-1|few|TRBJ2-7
CASSFVGGQDSYEQYF
TGCGCCAGCAGCTTTGTTGGTGGGCAAGATTCCTACGAGCAGTACTTC
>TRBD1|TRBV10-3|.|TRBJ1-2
CASGGQGSRVNYTF
TGTGCCAGCGGCGGACAGGGTTCGCGGGTCAACTACACCTTC
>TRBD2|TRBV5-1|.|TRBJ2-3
CATQAGGTDTQYF
TGCGCAACCCAAGCGGGGGGCACAGATACGCAGTATTTT
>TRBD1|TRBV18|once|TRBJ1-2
CASSPDRDYGYTF
TGTGCCAGCTCACCCGACAGGGACTATGGCTACACCTTC
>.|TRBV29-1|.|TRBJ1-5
CSVAEGDQPQHF
TGCAGCGTTGCAGAGGGAGATCAGCCCCAGCATTTT
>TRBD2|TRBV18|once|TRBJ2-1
CASSPPSGFLYNEQFF
TGTGCCAGCTCACCGCCTAGCGGGTTTCTATACAATGAGCAGTTCTTC
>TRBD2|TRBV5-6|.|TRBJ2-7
CASSKGLAGTYEQYF
TGTGCCAGCAGCAAGGGACTAGCGGGAACCTACGAGCAGTACTTC
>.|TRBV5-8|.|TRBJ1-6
CASSLERGGISPLHF
TGTGCCAGCAGCTTGGAACGGGGTGGGATTTCACCCCTCCACTTT
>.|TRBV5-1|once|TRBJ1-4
CASSPLEGGNEKLFF
TGCGCCAGCAGCCCCCTAGAGGGCGGGAATGAAAAACTGTTTTTT
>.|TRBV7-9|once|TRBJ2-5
CASSSPDPSEQETQYF
TGTGCCAGCAGCTCACCCGACCCTAGCGAGCAAGAGACCCAGTACTTC
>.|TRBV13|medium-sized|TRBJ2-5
CASSLAGMYQETQYF
TGTGCCAGCAGCTTAGCGGGGATGTACCAAGAGACCCAGTACTTC
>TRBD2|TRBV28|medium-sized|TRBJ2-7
CASRLAGMSYEQYF
TGTGCCAGCAGGTTAGCGGGTATGAGCTACGAGCAGTACTTC
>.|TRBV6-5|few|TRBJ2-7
CASSYGQEGYEQYF
TGTGCCAGCAGTTACGGGCAGGAAGGCTACGAGCAGTACTTC
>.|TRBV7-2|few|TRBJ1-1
CASSLRTVSRTEAFF
TGTGCCAGCAGCTTACGGACGGTATCAAGGACTGAAGCTTTCTTT
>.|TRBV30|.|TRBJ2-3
CAWSVRRADTQYF
TGTGCCTGGAGTGTAAGGCGGGCAGATACGCAGTATTTT
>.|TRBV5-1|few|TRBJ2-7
CASSPDSTYEQYF
TGCGCCAGCAGTCCGGACTCGACCTACGAGCAGTACTTC
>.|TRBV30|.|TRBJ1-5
CAWSRGGANQPQHF
TGTGCCTGGAGCCGGGGGGGGGCGAATCAGCCCCAGCATTTT
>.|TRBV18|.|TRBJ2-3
CASSSSMGSGSDTQYF
TGTGCCAGCTCATCTTCAATGGGTTCCGGTTCAGATACGCAGTATTTT
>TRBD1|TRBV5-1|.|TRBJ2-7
CASGQGATYEQYF
TGCGCCAGCGGACAGGGGGCGACCTACGAGCAGTACTTC
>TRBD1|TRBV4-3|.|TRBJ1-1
CASSQGQGYTEAFF
TGCGCCAGCAGCCAGGGACAGGGTTACACTGAAGCTTTCTTT
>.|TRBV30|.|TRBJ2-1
CAWSPGYNEQFF
TGTGCCTGGAGTCCAGGTTACAATGAGCAGTTCTTC
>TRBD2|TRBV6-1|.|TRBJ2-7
CASSEETSGSYEQYF
TGTGCCAGCAGTGAGGAGACTAGCGGCTCCTACGAGCAGTACTTC
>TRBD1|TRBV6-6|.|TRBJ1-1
CASSYDRVGTEAFF
TGTGCCAGCAGTTACGACAGGGTCGGCACTGAAGCTTTCTTT
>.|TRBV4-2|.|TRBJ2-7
CASSQLLVGQYEQYF
TGTGCCAGCAGCCAACTCCTAGTCGGGCAGTACGAGCAGTACTTC
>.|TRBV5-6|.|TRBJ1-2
CASSSDPTGSIYGYTF
TGTGCCAGCAGCTCAGACCCGACAGGATCGATCTATGGCTACACCTTC
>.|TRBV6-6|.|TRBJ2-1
CASSYSDYLGVNEQFF
TGTGCCAGCAGTTACTCCGACTACCTAGGTGTGAATGAGCAGTTCTTC
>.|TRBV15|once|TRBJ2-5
CATSRGPAGETQYF
TGTGCCACCAGCAGAGGACCGGCGGGTGAGACCCAGTACTTC
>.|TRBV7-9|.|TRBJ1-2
CASSLVGRIFYGYTF
TGTGCCAGCAGCTTAGTCGGTCGCATATTCTATGGCTACACCTTC
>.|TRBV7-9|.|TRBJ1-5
CASSSSDGLNQPQHF
TGTGCCAGCAGCTCATCCGACGGCCTCAATCAGCCCCAGCATTTT
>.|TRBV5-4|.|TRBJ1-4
CASSIHPTGLVFF
TGTGCCAGCAGCATCCACCCGACAGGCCTGGTGTTTTTT